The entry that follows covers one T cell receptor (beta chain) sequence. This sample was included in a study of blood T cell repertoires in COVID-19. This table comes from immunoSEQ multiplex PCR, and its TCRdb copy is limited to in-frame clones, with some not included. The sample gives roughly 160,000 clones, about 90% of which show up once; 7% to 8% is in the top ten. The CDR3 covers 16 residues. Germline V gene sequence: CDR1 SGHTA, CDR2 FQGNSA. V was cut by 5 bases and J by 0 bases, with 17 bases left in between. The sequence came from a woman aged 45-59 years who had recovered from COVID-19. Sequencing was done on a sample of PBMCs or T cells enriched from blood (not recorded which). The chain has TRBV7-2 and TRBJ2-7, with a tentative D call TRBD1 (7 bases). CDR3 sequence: CASSQSRGVSSYEQYF. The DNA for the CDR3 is TGTGCCAGCAGCCAGTCCAGGGGGGTAAGCTCCTACGAGCAGTACTTC.